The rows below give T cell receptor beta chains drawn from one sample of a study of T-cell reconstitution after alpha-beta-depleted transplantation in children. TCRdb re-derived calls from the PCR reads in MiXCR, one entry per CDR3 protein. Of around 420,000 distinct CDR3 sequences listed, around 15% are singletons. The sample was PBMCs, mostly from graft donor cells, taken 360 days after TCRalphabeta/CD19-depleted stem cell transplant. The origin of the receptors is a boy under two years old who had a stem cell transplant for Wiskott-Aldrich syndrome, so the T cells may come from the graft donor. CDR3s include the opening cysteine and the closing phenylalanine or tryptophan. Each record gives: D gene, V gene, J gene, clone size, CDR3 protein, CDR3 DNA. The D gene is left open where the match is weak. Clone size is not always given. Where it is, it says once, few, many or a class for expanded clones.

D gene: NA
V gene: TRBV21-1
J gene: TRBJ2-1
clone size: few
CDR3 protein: CASGTLAGGRPNYNEQFF
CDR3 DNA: TGTGCCAGTGGGACGTTAGCGGGAGGGCGTCCCAACTACAATGAGCAGTTCTTC

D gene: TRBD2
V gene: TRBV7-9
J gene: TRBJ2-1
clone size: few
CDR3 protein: CASSSLAGVTYNEQFF
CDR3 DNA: TGTGCCAGCAGCTCCTTAGCGGGAGTGACCTACAATGAGCAGTTCTTC

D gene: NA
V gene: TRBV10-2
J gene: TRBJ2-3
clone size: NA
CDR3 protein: CASSEPKRISTDTQYF
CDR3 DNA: TGCGCCAGCAGTGAGCCAAAGCGGATTAGCACAGATACGCAGTATTTT

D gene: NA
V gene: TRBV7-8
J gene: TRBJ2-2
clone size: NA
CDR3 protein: CASSLPRPTGELFF
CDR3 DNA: TGTGCCAGCAGCTTACCGCGGCCCACCGGGGAGCTGTTTTTT

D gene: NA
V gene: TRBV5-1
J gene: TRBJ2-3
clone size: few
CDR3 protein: CASSKDGGPSTDTQYF
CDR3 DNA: TGCGCCAGCAGCAAGGACGGGGGTCCTAGCACAGATACGCAGTATTTT

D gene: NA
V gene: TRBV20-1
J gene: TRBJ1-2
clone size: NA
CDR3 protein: CSAYRRGVYGYTF
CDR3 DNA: TGCAGCGCCTACAGGAGGGGGGTCTATGGCTACACCTTC

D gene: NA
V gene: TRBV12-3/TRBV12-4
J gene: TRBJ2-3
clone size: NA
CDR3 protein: CASSFYILLPSTDTQYF
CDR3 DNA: TGTGCCAGCAGTTTCTACATCCTTCTGCCTAGCACAGATACGCAGTATTTT

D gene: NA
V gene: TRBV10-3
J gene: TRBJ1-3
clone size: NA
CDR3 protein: CAIRYGGAMGNTIYF
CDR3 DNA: TGTGCCATCAGATATGGGGGTGCCATGGGAAACACCATATATTTT

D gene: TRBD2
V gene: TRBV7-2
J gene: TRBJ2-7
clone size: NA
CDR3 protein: CASSLVSGTSAPKKQYF
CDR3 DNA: TGTGCCAGCAGCTTAGTGAGCGGGACTAGCGCCCCAAAGAAGCAGTACTTC

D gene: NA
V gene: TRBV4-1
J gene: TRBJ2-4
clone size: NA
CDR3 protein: CASSQGRMGGIVKNIQYF
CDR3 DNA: TGCGCCAGCAGCCAAGGGCGTATGGGGGGAATAGTCAAAAACATTCAGTACTTC

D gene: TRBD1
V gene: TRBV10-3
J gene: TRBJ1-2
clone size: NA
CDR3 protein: CAISEYRQLDREVDGYTF
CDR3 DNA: TGTGCCATCAGTGAGTATCGGCAATTGGACAGGGAAGTCGATGGCTACACCTTC

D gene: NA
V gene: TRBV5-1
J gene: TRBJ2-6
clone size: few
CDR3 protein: CASSAVSTPLSGANVLTF
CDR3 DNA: TGCGCCAGCAGCGCCGTCTCCACCCCCCTCTCTGGGGCCAACGTCCTGACTTTC

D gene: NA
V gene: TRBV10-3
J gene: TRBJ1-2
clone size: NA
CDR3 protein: CAIRDRSNYGYTF
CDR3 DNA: TGTGCCATCAGGGACAGAAGTAACTATGGCTACACCTTC

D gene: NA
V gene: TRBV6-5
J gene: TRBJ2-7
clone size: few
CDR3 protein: CASSYPKGLNYEQYF
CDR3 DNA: TGTGCCAGCAGTTACCCCAAGGGTCTCAACTACGAGCAGTACTTC

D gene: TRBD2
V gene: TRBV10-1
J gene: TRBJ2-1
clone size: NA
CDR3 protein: CASSESGLAPYNEQFF
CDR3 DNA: TGCGCCAGCAGTGAGTCGGGACTAGCCCCCTACAATGAGCAGTTCTTC

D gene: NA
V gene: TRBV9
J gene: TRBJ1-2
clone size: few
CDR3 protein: CASSVAGGDEPGHGYTF
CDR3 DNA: TGTGCCAGCAGCGTAGCGGGGGGAGATGAACCGGGACATGGCTACACCTTC

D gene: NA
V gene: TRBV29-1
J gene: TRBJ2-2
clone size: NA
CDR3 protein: CSGKTRANTGELFF
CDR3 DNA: TGCAGCGGAAAAACACGCGCAAACACCGGGGAGCTGTTTTTT

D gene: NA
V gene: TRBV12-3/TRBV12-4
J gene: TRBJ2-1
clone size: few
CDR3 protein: CASRILAGSGFSYNEQFF
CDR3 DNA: TGTGCCAGCAGGATTCTTGCGGGTTCTGGCTTTTCCTACAATGAGCAGTTCTTC

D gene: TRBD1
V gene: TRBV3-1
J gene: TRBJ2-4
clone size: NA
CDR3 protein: CASSQEQGYIQYF
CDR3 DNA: TGTGCCAGCAGCCAGGAACAGGGGTACATTCAGTACTTC

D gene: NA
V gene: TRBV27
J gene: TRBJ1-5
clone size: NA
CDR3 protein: CASRTTGSGQPQHF
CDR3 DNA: TGTGCCAGCAGGACAACAGGGTCGGGTCAGCCCCAGCATTTT

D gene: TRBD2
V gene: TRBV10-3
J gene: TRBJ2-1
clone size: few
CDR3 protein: CAISPGLAGYNEQFF
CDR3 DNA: TGTGCCATCAGTCCGGGACTAGCCGGCTACAATGAGCAGTTCTTC

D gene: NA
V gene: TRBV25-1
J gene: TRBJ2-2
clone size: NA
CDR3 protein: CASSEINSINTGELFF
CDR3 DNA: TGTGCCAGCAGTGAAATCAACAGCATTAACACCGGGGAGCTGTTTTTT

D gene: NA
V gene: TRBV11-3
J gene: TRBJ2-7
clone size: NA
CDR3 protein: CASSLFREGRTYEQYF
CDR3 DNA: TGTGCCAGCAGCTTATTCAGAGAGGGTAGAACCTACGAGCAGTACTTC

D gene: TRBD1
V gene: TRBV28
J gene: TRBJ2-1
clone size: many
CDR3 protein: CASSLGTAYNEQFF
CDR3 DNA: TGTGCCAGCAGTTTAGGGACAGCATACAATGAGCAGTTCTTC

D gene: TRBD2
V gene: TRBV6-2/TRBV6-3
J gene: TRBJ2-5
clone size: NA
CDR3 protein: CASSYSKGGVLAGQETQYF
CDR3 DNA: TGTGCCAGCAGTTACTCGAAGGGAGGGGTGCTAGCGGGCCAAGAGACCCAGTACTTC

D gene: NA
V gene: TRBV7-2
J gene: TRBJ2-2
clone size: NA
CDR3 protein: CASSEQAGTLNTGELFF
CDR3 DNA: TGTGCCAGCAGCGAACAGGCCGGGACCTTGAACACCGGGGAGCTGTTTTTT

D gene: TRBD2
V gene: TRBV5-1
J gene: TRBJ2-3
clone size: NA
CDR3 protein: CASHGYGGATDTQYF
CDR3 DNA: TGCGCCAGTCATGGATACGGGGGGGCTACAGATACGCAGTATTTT

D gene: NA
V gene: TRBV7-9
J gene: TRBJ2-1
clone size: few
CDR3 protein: CASSRRTGSYNEQFF
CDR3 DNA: TGTGCCAGCAGCCGACGCACTGGCTCCTACAATGAGCAGTTCTTC

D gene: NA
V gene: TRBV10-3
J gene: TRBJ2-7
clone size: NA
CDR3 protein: CAISENPGERYKQYF
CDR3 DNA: TGTGCCATCAGCGAAAACCCTGGGGAGAGGTATAAGCAGTACTTC

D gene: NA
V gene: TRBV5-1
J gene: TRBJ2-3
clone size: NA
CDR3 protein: CASSLLFSSTDTQYF
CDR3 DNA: TGCGCCAGCAGCTTGCTCTTCTCGAGCACAGATACGCAGTATTTT

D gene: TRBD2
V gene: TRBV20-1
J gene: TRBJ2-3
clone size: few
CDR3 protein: CSARDPLGRGGTDTQYF
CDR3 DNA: TGCAGTGCTAGAGACCCCCTTGGGCGGGGGGGCACAGATACGCAGTATTTT

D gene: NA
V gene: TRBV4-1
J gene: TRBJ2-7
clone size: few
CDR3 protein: CASSQDLRRNYEQYF
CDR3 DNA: TGCGCCAGCAGCCAAGATCTGCGTCGTAACTACGAGCAGTACTTC

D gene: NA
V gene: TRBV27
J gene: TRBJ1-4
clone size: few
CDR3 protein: CAKALGHREKLFF
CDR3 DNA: TGTGCCAAAGCCCTGGGGCATCGTGAAAAACTGTTTTTT

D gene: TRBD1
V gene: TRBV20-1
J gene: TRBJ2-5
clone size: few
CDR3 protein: CSARETDRGWETQYF
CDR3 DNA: TGCAGTGCTAGAGAGACGGACAGGGGATGGGAGACCCAGTACTTC

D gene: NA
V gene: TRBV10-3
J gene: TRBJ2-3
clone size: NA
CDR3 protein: CAIRAPGRTDTQYF
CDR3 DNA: TGTGCCATCAGGGCCCCCGGCCGGACAGATACGCAGTATTTT

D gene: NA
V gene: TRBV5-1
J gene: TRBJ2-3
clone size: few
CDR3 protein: CASSLGSDNTQYF
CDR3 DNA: TGCGCCAGCAGCTTGGGATCGGATAATACGCAGTATTTT

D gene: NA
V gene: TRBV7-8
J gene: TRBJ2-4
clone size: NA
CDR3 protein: CASSSGTVGQYF
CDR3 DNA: TGTGCCAGCAGCTCCGGGACTGTTGGTCAGTACTTC

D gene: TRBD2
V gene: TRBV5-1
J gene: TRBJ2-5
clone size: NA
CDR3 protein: CASSFGGLRETQYF
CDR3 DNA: TGCGCCAGCAGCTTCGGGGGACTACGAGAGACCCAGTACTTC

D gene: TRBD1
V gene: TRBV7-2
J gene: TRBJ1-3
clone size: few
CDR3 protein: CASSSTGGAGNTIYF
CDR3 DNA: TGTGCCAGCAGCTCCACAGGGGGTGCTGGAAACACCATATATTTT

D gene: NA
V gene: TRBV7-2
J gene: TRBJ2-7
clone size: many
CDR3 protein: CASSARDSYEQYF
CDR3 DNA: TGTGCCAGCAGCGCCAGGGATTCCTACGAGCAGTACTTC

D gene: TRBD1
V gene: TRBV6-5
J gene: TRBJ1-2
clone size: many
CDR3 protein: CASRRDRRRGGYTF
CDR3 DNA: TGTGCCAGCAGACGGGACAGGAGGCGCGGTGGCTACACCTTC

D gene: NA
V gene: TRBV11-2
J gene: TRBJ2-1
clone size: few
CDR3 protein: CASSFLGLTTYNEQFF
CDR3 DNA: TGTGCCAGCAGCTTCCTGGGACTTACCACCTACAATGAGCAGTTCTTC

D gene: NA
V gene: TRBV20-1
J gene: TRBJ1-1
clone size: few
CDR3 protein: CSAIDGTLNTEAFF
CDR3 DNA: TGCAGTGCTATTGACGGGACACTTAACACTGAAGCTTTCTTT

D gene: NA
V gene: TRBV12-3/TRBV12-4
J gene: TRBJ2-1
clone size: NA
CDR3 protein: CASSLRGAEQFF
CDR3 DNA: TGTGCCAGCAGTTTACGCGGAGCTGAGCAGTTCTTC

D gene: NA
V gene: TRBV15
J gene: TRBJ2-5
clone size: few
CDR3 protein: CATSRLIGWETQYF
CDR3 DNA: TGTGCCACCAGCAGACTGATAGGGTGGGAGACCCAGTACTTC

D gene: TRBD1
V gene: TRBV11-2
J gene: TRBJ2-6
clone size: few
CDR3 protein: CASSLGQGPFGANVLTF
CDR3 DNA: TGTGCCAGCAGCTTGGGACAGGGGCCGTTCGGGGCCAACGTCCTGACTTTC

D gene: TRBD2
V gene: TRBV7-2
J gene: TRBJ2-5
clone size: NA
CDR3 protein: CASSLVGVGGETQYF
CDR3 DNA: TGTGCCAGCAGCTTAGTGGGGGTGGGAGGGGAGACCCAGTACTTC

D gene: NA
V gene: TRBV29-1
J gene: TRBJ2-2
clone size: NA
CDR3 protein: CSIIPPSTGELFF
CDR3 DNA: TGCAGTATTATACCCCCCAGCACCGGGGAGCTGTTTTTC

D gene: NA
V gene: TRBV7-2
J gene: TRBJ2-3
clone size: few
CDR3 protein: CASSYGHTDTQYF
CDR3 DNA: TGTGCCAGCAGTTATGGTCACACAGATACGCAGTATTTT

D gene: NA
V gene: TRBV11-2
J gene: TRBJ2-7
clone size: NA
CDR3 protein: CASRRPVSSYEQYF
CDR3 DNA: TGTGCCAGCCGGCGTCCGGTGAGCTCCTACGAGCAGTACTTC

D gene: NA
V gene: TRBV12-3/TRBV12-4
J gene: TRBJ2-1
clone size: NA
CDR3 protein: CASRAGLRHEQFF
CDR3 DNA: TGTGCCAGCAGGGCGGGACTGCGGCATGAGCAGTTCTTC

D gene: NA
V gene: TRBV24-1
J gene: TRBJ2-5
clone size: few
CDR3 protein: CATSDFGTRAGETQYF
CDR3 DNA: TGTGCCACCAGTGATTTCGGGACAAGAGCGGGGGAGACCCAGTACTTC